A single sample is the source of the 23 T cell receptor beta chains below, sequenced in a study of blood T cell repertoires in COVID-19. Method: immunoSEQ multiplex PCR; TCRdb's copy keeps in-frame clones and lacks some. This table has about 400,000 clones, roughly 87% appearing once. The sample taken for sequencing was PBMCs or T cells enriched from blood (not recorded which). The source is a woman between 40 and 50 years old with acute COVID-19.

This chain uses TRBV20-1 with TRBJ2-7; no definite D call. Between the trimmed V and J ends, which lost 7 bases and 0 bases, there was a span of 7 bases. Germline CDR1 reads DFQATT; CDR2 reads SNEGSKA (reference sequence). This CDR3 has 11 amino acids. CDR3 nucleotides: TGCAGTGTACTCAACTCCTACGAGCAGTACTTC. The encoded protein is CSVLNSYEQYF.

The CDR3 bases are TGCGCCAGCAGTGAGACTGCGAGGAAATCGAACCAAGAGACCCAGTACTTC. Protein sequence: CASSETARKSNQETQYF. The chain couples TRBV10-1 to TRBJ2-5, with D hard to call. This CDR3 is built from 17 residues. Germline CDR1 reads WNHNN; CDR2 reads SYGVQD (reference sequence). Trimming pared 2 bases from V and 0 bases from J, leaving 16 bases between.

The J gene is TRBJ1-6, the V gene TRBV19; no clear D. The V gene's germline CDR1 is LNHDA and CDR2 SQIVND (reference sequence). The CDR3 is made up of 13 amino acids. Trimming removed 4 bases from V and 13 bases from J, with 14 bases in between. Written as DNA, the CDR3 is TGTGCCAGTAGTAGAGGCTCCAGTATGCCCCTCCACTTT. It specifies CASSRGSSMPLHF.

This clone was detected ten times or more. This chain's CDR3 is CAWSHEGFGNSPLHF. The CDR3 coding sequence is TGTGCCTGGAGTCATGAGGGCTTCGGGAATTCACCCCTCCACTTT. The V and J genes are TRBV30 and TRBJ1-6; D uncertain. V was pared by 2 bases and J by 7 bases, with 15 bases between. Germline CDR1 GTSNPN, CDR2 SVGIG (reference sequence). The CDR3 extends over 15 amino acids. Based on the CDR3 plus reference TRBV30 and TRBJ1-6, the full variable domain is SQTIHQWPATLVQPVGSPLSLECTVEGTSNPNLYWYRQAAGRGLQLLFYSVGIGQISSEVPQNLSASRPQDRQFILSSKKLLLSDSGFYLCAWSHEGFGNSPLHFGNGTRLTVT.

The chain has TRBV11-2 and TRBJ1-6, with D hard to call. The CDR3 spans 16 residues. From germline, CDR1 is SGHAT and CDR2 FQNNGV. The V and J ends lost 0 bases and 7 bases respectively, with 13 bases between them. The DNA for the CDR3 is TGTGCCAGCAGCTTAGATCTGGGCAGACGGAATTCACCCCTCCACTTT. Protein product: CASSLDLGRRNSPLHF. The variable domain in full, with the rest retrieved from reference TRBV11-2 and TRBJ1-6, is EAGVAQSPRYKIIEKRQSVAFWCNPISGHATLYWYQQILGQGPKLLIQFQNNGVVDDSQLPKDRFSAERLKGVDSTLKIQPAKLEDSAVYLCASSLDLGRRNSPLHFGNGTRLTVT.

V gene TRBV20-1 combines with J gene TRBJ2-1; 8 bases are a match to TRBD2. CDR3 size: 15 residues. Germline V gene lookup returns CDR1 DFQATT and CDR2 SNEGSKA (reference sequence). V lost 3 bases, J lost 4 bases, and 8 bases stayed unmatched. CDR3 DNA: TGCAGTGCTAGTGCCACTAGCGGTTTATACAATGAGCAGTTCTTC. Its translation: CSASATSGLYNEQFF.

This chain connects TRBV7-9 to TRBJ1-2; D call uncertain. This CDR3 region has 14 residues. Trimming left V 0 bases short and J 2 bases short, with 7 bases between. Germline CDR1 is SEHNR and CDR2 is FQNEAQ (reference sequence). The CDR3 loop reads CASSLATSNYGYTF. DNA of the CDR3: TGTGCCAGCAGCTTAGCCACATCAAACTATGGCTACACCTTC.

The chain couples TRBV3-1 (or the pseudogene TRBV3-2) to TRBJ2-7; the D gene is possibly TRBD2 (5 bases). Per germline, CDR1 LGHDT and CDR2 YNNKEL (reference sequence). V dropped 0 bases and J dropped 6 bases, with 18 bases sitting between them. The CDR3 runs 16 residues. For the CDR3, the DNA is TGTGCCAGCAGCCAAGAGAGTCCTACAAATGGAGGCGAGCAGTACTTC. This gives the protein CASSQESPTNGGEQYF.

The rearrangement links TRBV5-4 to TRBJ1-2, with TRBD1 identical over 8 bases. V gave up 4 bases and J gave up 7 bases; unmatched junction bases: 6. The CDR3 runs to 13 residues. CDR1 and CDR2 from the germline V gene are SGHNT and YYREEE (reference sequence). The CDR3 DNA reads as TGTGCCAGCAGCCCTGGGACAGGTTTTGGCTACACCTTC. Its translation: CASSPGTGFGYTF.

In its sample, this clone was seen a few times. The rearrangement links TRBV9 to TRBJ1-2; D remains unclear. CDR1 is SGDLS, CDR2 YYNGEE, per germline. The CDR3 is 12 amino acids. Trimming left V 0 bases short and J 5 bases short, with 5 bases between. The CDR3 DNA reads as TGTGCCAGCAGCGTAGCGGAGTATGGCTACACCTTC. Translated: CASSVAEYGYTF. Full variable domain (remainder filled in from reference TRBV9 and TRBJ1-2): DSGVTQTPKHLITATGQRVTLRCSPRSGDLSVYWYQQSLDQGLQFLIQYYNGEERAKGNILERFSAQQFPDLHSELNLSSLELGDSALYFCASSVAEYGYTFGSGTRLTVV.

V is TRBV13 and J is TRBJ2-1; D possibly corresponds to TRBD2 (5 bases). The CDR3 consists of 16 residues. The germline V and J ends were trimmed by 5 bases and 2 bases, with 16 bases remaining between them. Germline V lookup: CDR1 PRHDT, CDR2 FYEKMQ (reference sequence). The CDR3 region is CASSPRERVPYNEQFF. CDR3 DNA: TGTGCCAGCAGCCCTAGGGAGAGGGTCCCCTACAATGAGCAGTTCTTC.

The chain joins TRBV6-5 to TRBJ1-5; D gene ambiguous. Germline CDR1 is MNHEY and CDR2 is SVGAGI. V lost 5 bases, J lost 7 bases, and 15 bases lay in between. This CDR3 comprises 14 residues. The CDR3 sequence is CASSIRKTGQPQHF. CDR3 bases: TGTGCCAGCAGTATCAGAAAGACGGGGCAGCCCCAGCATTTT.

This clone is a singleton in its sample. CDR3 bases: TGTGCCAGCAGTTACTCGCTACAGAAAAATCAGCCCCAGCATTTT. As protein: CASSYSLQKNQPQHF. V usage is TRBV6-5 and J usage is TRBJ1-5; no definite D call. With 0 bases removed from V and 4 bases from J, the gap between germline ends came to 10 bases. The germline gives CDR1 MNHEY, CDR2 SVGAGI. This CDR3 region has 15 residues.

The V and J genes are TRBV2 and TRBJ2-5, with 10 bases identical to TRBD1. This CDR3 spans 17 amino acids. With V trimmed by 4 bases and J by 5 bases, 13 bases remained unmatched. The germline CDR1 and CDR2 sequences are SNHLY and FYNNEI. CDR3 loop: CASSVDAWGTGEETQYF. The CDR3 DNA sequence: TGTGCCAGCAGTGTAGACGCGTGGGGGACAGGGGAGGAGACCCAGTACTTC. Full variable domain (missing parts from reference TRBV2 and TRBJ2-5): EPEVTQTPSHQVTQMGQEVILRCVPISNHLYFYWYRQILGQKVEFLVSFYNNEISEKSEIFDDQFSVERPDGSNFTLKIRSTKLEDSAMYFCASSVDAWGTGEETQYFGPGTRLLVL.

This clone was counted only a few times. The chain joins TRBV10-3 to TRBJ1-1; 7 nucleotides match TRBD1. CDR3 length: 14 residues. Trimming took 6 bases from V and 4 from J; bases not matched to a gene: 8. CDR1 is ENHRY, CDR2 SYGVKD, per germline. This chain's CDR3 is CAISPTGYLTEAFF. The DNA for the CDR3 is TGTGCCATCAGCCCGACAGGGTACCTCACTGAAGCTTTCTTT.

V gene TRBV4-1 combines with J gene TRBJ2-1; TRBD2 agrees at 8 bases. Germline values: CDR1 MGHRA, CDR2 YSYEKL. This CDR3 contains 19 residues. Unmatched junction bases numbered 17, after V lost 2 bases and J lost 5 bases. Here the CDR3 DNA reads TGCGCCAGCAGCCAATCGCCCCCTCAAGCGGGGGCCACGAACAATGAGCAGTTCTTC. Translating it yields CASSQSPPQAGATNNEQFF.

V is TRBV4-2 and J is TRBJ1-2, with TRBD1 as a possible D gene (5 bases). The CDR3 covers 15 residues. CDR1 LGHNA and CDR2 YNFKEQ come from the germline V gene. With 1 base removed from V and 5 bases from J, the gap between germline ends came to 14 bases. In DNA form, the CDR3 reads TGTGCCAGCAGCCAAGGGGTAGGGGTCGGATATGGCTACACCTTC. This encodes CASSQGVGVGYGYTF.

The V and J genes are TRBV11-3 and TRBJ2-5; D perhaps matches TRBD2 (6 bases). Germline V gene data show CDR1 as SGHNT and CDR2 as YENEEA. V was cut by 5 bases and J by 5 bases, with 18 bases left in between. The CDR3 runs 15 residues. In nucleotides, the CDR3 is TGTGCCAGCAGCCCTGGACTAACGAAGCGGGAGACCCAGTACTTC. Translating gives CASSPGLTKRETQYF.

This chain joins TRBV18 and TRBJ1-1; 8 bases map to TRBD1. Germline V CDR1 and CDR2: KGHSH, LQKENI. The CDR3 covers 18 residues. Trimming cost V 3 bases and J 1 base; bases outside gene matches: 13. The CDR3 DNA reads TGTGCCAGCTCACCTCGATTTGCGACAGGGGCGGAGAACACTGAAGCTTTCTTT. It translates to CASSPRFATGAENTEAFF.

The V call is TRBV24-1, the J call TRBJ2-2; TRBD2 is a possible D gene (6 bases). Trimming left V 7 bases short and J 6 bases short, with 11 bases between. The V gene's germline CDR1 is KGHDR and CDR2 SFDVKD. CDR3 size: 13 residues. The CDR3 DNA follows: TGTGCCACCAGCGGAGGGATTCCCGGGGAGCTGTTTTTT. This translates into CATSGGIPGELFF.

The chain uses TRBV15 and TRBJ2-2; D not resolved. The CDR3 is made up of 13 amino acids. Germline V lookup: CDR1 LNHNV, CDR2 YYDKDF (reference sequence). Trimming took 0 bases from V and 7 from J, leaving 6 bases between them. The CDR3 is CATSRDHGGELFF. The CDR3 coding sequence is TGTGCCACCAGCAGAGATCACGGCGGGGAGCTGTTTTTT.

This chain joins TRBV5-4 and TRBJ2-5, with D unclear. CDR3 size: 12 residues. V was cut by 0 bases and J by 4 bases, with 4 bases left in between. Germline V gene data show CDR1 as SGHNT and CDR2 as YYREEE (reference sequence). The CDR3 is CASSLARETQYF. CDR3 coding DNA: TGTGCCAGCAGCTTGGCCCGAGAGACCCAGTACTTC. The complete variable domain, with remaining parts taken from reference TRBV5-4 and TRBJ2-5, reads ETGVTQSPTHLIKTRGQQVTLRCSSQSGHNTVSWYQQALGQGPQFIFQYYREEENGRGNFPPRFSGLQFPNYSSELNVNALELDDSALYLCASSLARETQYFGPGTRLLVL.

This chain connects TRBV7-9 to TRBJ2-3; weak D call: TRBD2 (5 bases). The CDR3 covers 15 residues. Germline V gives CDR1 SEHNR, CDR2 FQNEAQ (reference sequence). Trimming stripped 4 bases from V and 2 bases from J, with 13 bases between. CDR3 residues: CASSSSGIFTDTQYF. Here the CDR3 DNA reads TGTGCCAGCAGCTCATCGGGGATTTTCACAGATACGCAGTATTTT.